Each of the 5 T cell receptor beta chains below was sequenced from the same sample in a study of T cells in Graves' hyperthyroidism and ophthalmopathy. Amplified TCR beta CDR3 regions came from RNA transcripts. TCR CDR3 underwent first-round RT-PCR with the HTBI primer set. TCRdb independently ran MiXCR on the multiplex PCR reads; one entry per CDR3 protein. The sample carries around 450,000 distinct CDR3 sequences, 15% to 17% recorded once. Sequencing used blood. The receptors shown here come from a woman aged 18 to 35 with Graves' hyperthyroidism.

V usage is TRBV7-2 and J usage is TRBJ1-4, with 8 nucleotides matching TRBD1. Trimming took 5 bases from V and 6 from J; bases not matched to a gene: 5. The V gene's germline CDR1 is SGHTA and CDR2 FQGNSA. This CDR3 has 14 residues. The CDR3 protein is CASSKQGGDEKLFF. The CDR3 DNA follows: TGTGCCAGCAGCAAACAGGGGGGAGATGAAAAACTGTTTTTT.

This clonotype came up many times. The chain links TRBV12-3 or TRBV12-4 to TRBJ1-1; 7 bases fit TRBD1. This CDR3 spans 16 amino acids. Trimming removed 0 bases from V and 4 bases from J; junction bases left unmatched: 8. The DNA of the CDR3 is TGTGCCAGCAGTTTAGCGCTTGGGACAGTGAGCACTGAAGCTTTCTTT. Translation: CASSLALGTVSTEAFF.

This clonotype has only one observation. J is TRBJ2-3 and V is TRBV5-6, with 9 bases matching TRBD2. CDR1 is SGHDT, CDR2 YYEEEE, per germline. The CDR3 consists of 16 residues. V was clipped by 0 bases and J by 2 bases; unmatched bases: 4. Written as DNA, the CDR3 is TGTGCCAGCAGCTTGGGACTAGCGGACCACACAGATACGCAGTATTTT. This translates into CASSLGLADHTDTQYF.

This clonotype was detected ten times or more. V is TRBV6-1 and J is TRBJ2-7, with no clear D. Trimming pared 0 bases from V and 3 bases from J, leaving 12 bases between. Germline V CDR1 and CDR2: MNHNS, SASEGT. This CDR3 comprises 15 residues. The CDR3 coding sequence is TGTGCCAGCAGTGAAGCAGTAAGCTCCTTCTACGAGCAGTACTTC. Translation: CASSEAVSSFYEQYF.

The gene calls are TRBV19 and TRBJ1-5; the D is unclear. The V end lost 3 bases, the J end lost 7 bases, and 13 bases lay between the germline ends. CDR3 size: 14 residues. The V gene's germline CDR1 is LNHDA and CDR2 SQIVND (reference sequence). CDR3 sequence (DNA): TGTGCCAGTAGTATGGGCGGGAGCAGGCAGCCCCAGCATTTT. This sequence encodes CASSMGGSRQPQHF.